A selection of T cell receptor beta chains follows, all from one sample in a study of blood T cell repertoires in COVID-19. Profiling relied on immunoSEQ multiplex PCR, and the TCRdb table lists in-frame clones only, not all of them. The sample has roughly 200,000 clones, roughly 76% seen once; the top ten hold more than 9.5%. The sequenced material came from peripheral blood. Receptor source: a woman in her thirties or forties with COVID-19, enrolled during active disease. The CDR3 runs from the conserved cysteine through the conserved F or W. A D gene is named only where the DNA matches it firmly. Rows may omit the clone size; those that give it use once, few, many or a size class.

V gene	D gene	clone size	J gene	CDR3 protein	CDR3 DNA
TRBV5-1	NA	once	TRBJ2-5	CASSLSSSGNQDF	TGCGCCAGCAGCTTGTCTAGTTCGGGTAACCAAGACTTC
TRBV6-6	TRBD1	NA	TRBJ1-2	CASSSTGGYYGYTF	TGTGCCAGCAGTTCCACAGGGGGCTACTATGGCTACACCTTC
TRBV19	NA	NA	TRBJ2-5	CASRTNQETQYF	TGTGCCAGTCGGACAAATCAAGAGACCCAGTACTTC
TRBV9	NA	NA	TRBJ2-1	CASSVGQGSYNEQFF	TGTGCCAGCAGCGTAGGCCAGGGCTCCTACAATGAGCAGTTCTTC
TRBV19	NA	NA	TRBJ2-2	CASRTGTLNTGELFF	TGTGCCAGTAGGACCGGGACACTGAACACCGGGGAGCTGTTTTTT
TRBV9	TRBD2	NA	TRBJ2-3	CASSPEGLAGGVSDTQYF	TGTGCCAGCAGCCCTGAGGGGCTAGCGGGGGGGGTTTCAGATACGCAGTATTTT
TRBV10-3	TRBD1	few	TRBJ2-5	CAITGQIGETQYF	TGTGCCATCACGGGACAGATAGGGGAGACCCAGTACTTC
TRBV7-9	TRBD1	once	TRBJ2-7	CASSLVVPGGLDEQYF	TGTGCCAGCAGCTTAGTTGTCCCAGGGGGTTTGGACGAGCAGTACTTC
TRBV6-1	TRBD2	NA	TRBJ2-3	CASSEELVLAGGPHTQYF	TGTGCCAGCAGTGAAGAGCTGGTTCTAGCGGGGGGGCCTCATACGCAGTATTTT
TRBV15	TRBD2	NA	TRBJ2-2	CATNPYGGDTGELFF	TGTGCCACCAACCCTTATGGGGGGGACACCGGGGAGCTGTTTTTT
TRBV3-1/TRBV3-2	NA	NA	TRBJ1-4	CASSQGLQAALFF	TGTGCCAGCAGCCAAGGGTTGCAGGCAGCCCTGTTTTTT
TRBV19	NA	NA	TRBJ2-2	CASSVGWGAGELFF	TGTGCCAGTAGCGTAGGATGGGGGGCCGGGGAGCTGTTTTTT
TRBV6-6	TRBD1	NA	TRBJ2-5	CASSPGTGGRRETQYF	TGTGCCAGCAGCCCCGGGACAGGGGGCAGGAGGGAGACCCAGTACTTC
TRBV19	NA	NA	TRBJ2-5	CASSHGRGETQYF	TGTGCCAGCAGCCACGGCAGGGGAGAGACCCAGTACTTC
TRBV7-2	NA	NA	TRBJ1-2	CASSLYWSQIVYGYTF	TGTGCCAGCAGCTTATACTGGAGTCAGATCGTCTATGGCTACACCTTC
TRBV5-6	NA	NA	TRBJ2-2	CASSLLFWRTNTGELFF	TGTGCCAGCAGCTTGTTATTCTGGAGAACGAACACCGGGGAGCTGTTTTTT
TRBV20-1	NA	NA	TRBJ2-1	CSASRPGVLNEQFF	TGCAGTGCTAGTCGGCCAGGGGTGCTAAATGAGCAGTTCTTC
TRBV5-1	NA	NA	TRBJ2-7	CASSLGHMEQYF	TGCGCCAGCAGCTTGGGGCACATGGAGCAGTACTTC
TRBV5-4	NA	NA	TRBJ1-2	CASSLRSTNYGYTF	TGTGCCAGCAGTCTGAGGTCCACTAACTATGGCTACACCTTC
TRBV6-1	NA	NA	TRBJ1-1	CASSEGGFGFVFF	TGTGCCAGCAGTGAGGGCGGGTTTGGGTTTGTTTTCTTT
TRBV12-5	NA	NA	TRBJ2-5	CASGLSTNQETQYF	TGTGCTAGTGGTTTGAGCACTAACCAAGAGACCCAGTACTTC
TRBV9	NA	NA	TRBJ1-1	CASSAQGGGTEAFF	TGTGCCAGCAGCGCTCAGGGAGGGGGCACTGAAGCTTTCTTT
TRBV29-1	NA	NA	TRBJ2-1	CSVFGYLYNEQFF	TGCAGCGTTTTCGGGTATCTATACAATGAGCAGTTCTTC
TRBV12-5	TRBD1	once	TRBJ1-1	CASGRSTGGAGERKTEAFF	TGTGCTAGTGGTAGATCCACAGGGGGCGCGGGTGAGAGAAAAACTGAAGCTTTCTTT
TRBV6-6	NA	NA	TRBJ2-5	CASRTHSAGQETQYF	TGTGCCAGCAGGACCCACTCGGCGGGGCAAGAGACCCAGTACTTC
TRBV19	TRBD1	NA	TRBJ2-4	CASSIDRDRGMVVDIQYF	TGTGCCAGTAGTATAGATCGGGACAGGGGGATGGTGGTCGACATTCAGTACTTC
TRBV9	NA	NA	TRBJ2-3	CASSVVLGDTQYF	TGTGCCAGCAGCGTAGTTCTCGGAGATACGCAGTATTTT
TRBV30	NA	NA	TRBJ1-6	CAWSGDSPYSPLHF	TGTGCCTGGAGTGGTGACAGTCCTTATTCACCCCTCCACTTT
TRBV9	NA	NA	TRBJ1-1	CASSVTGTMNTEAFF	TGTGCCAGCAGCGTAACAGGGACTATGAACACTGAAGCTTTCTTT
TRBV6-5	NA	NA	TRBJ1-6	CASSYSGGAWNSPLHF	TGTGCCAGCAGTTACTCGGGTGGGGCATGGAATTCACCCCTCCACTTT
TRBV7-6	TRBD2	once	TRBJ2-1	CASSLDRLASSYNEQFF	TGTGCCAGCAGCTTAGACAGACTAGCAAGCTCCTACAATGAGCAGTTCTTC
TRBV5-5	TRBD1	NA	TRBJ2-2	CASSPGTGHISTGELFF	TGTGCCAGCAGCCCGGGGACAGGGCATATCAGCACCGGGGAGCTGTTTTTT
TRBV5-1	NA	NA	TRBJ2-1	CASSFGGTSFNEQFF	TGCGCCAGCAGCTTCGGCGGGACCTCTTTCAATGAGCAGTTCTTC
TRBV7-8	NA	NA	TRBJ2-2	CASSLAHRMRNTGELFF	TGTGCCAGCAGCTTAGCGCACAGAATGAGGAACACCGGGGAGCTGTTTTTT
TRBV19	TRBD1	NA	TRBJ1-2	CASSRGQGSGYTF	TGTGCCAGTAGTAGAGGACAGGGGTCCGGCTACACCTTC
TRBV30	TRBD2	NA	TRBJ2-5	CAWRAGLADAETQYF	TGTGCCTGGAGGGCGGGACTAGCGGACGCGGAGACCCAGTACTTC